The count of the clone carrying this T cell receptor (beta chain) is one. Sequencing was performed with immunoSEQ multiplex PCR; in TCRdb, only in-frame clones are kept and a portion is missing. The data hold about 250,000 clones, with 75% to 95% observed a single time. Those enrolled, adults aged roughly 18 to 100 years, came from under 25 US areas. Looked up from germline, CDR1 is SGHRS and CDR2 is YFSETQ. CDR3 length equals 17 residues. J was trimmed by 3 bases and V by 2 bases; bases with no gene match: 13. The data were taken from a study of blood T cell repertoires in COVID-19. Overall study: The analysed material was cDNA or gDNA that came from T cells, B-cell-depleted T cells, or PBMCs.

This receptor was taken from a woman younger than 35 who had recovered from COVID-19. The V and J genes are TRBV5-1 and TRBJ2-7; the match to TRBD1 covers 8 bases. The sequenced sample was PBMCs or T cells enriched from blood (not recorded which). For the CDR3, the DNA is TGCGCCAGCAGCTTCACGGTGGGGGGACAGGCTAACTACGAGCAGTACTTC. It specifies CASSFTVGGQANYEQYF.